The TCR beta chain described here comes from a study of metastatic and nonmetastatic thyroid tumors. Study-level results: It was reportedly found that TCR beta diversity was significantly higher in malignant thyroid tumors than in benign nodules, a difference seen in both blood and tumor samples.

Through MiXCR, TCRdb re-clonotyped the PCR reads. The table shows some 26,000 clones, with about 3.7% occurring only once. Remarks on this clone: Its antigen remains unidentified. One end of the junction does not line up with germline, which may come from a read error.

The CDR3 runs to 13 residues. Germline values: CDR1 DFQATT, CDR2 SNEGSKA (reference sequence). Every patient was untreated before thyroid surgery. The chain combines TRBV20-1 with TRBJ2-7, with D perhaps assigned TRBD1 or TRBD2 (5 bases each). Input material: blood. The TCR was taken from a male donor with papillary thyroid cancer or a benign thyroid nodule (not recorded which). Some clones in this sample may be carry-over from other donors' samples. The CDR3 sequence: CSASGANSYEHYF. CDR3 bases: TGCAGTGCTAGCGGGGCCAACTCCTACGAGCATTACTTC.